This T cell receptor (beta chain) was recorded in a study of blood T cell repertoires in COVID-19. Across the study: The study drew acute and convalescent COVID-19 samples from the United States, Italy and Spain.

There are 14 residues in the CDR3. Germline CDR1 is LGHNA and CDR2 is YSLEER. V was cut by 0 bases and J by 0 bases, with 5 bases left in between. Clones were sequenced by immunoSEQ multiplex PCR, and TCRdb holds only the in-frame ones, with some missing. The repertoire holds a few hundred thousand clones, with roughly nine tenths as singletons. The TCR was taken from a woman aged 50 to 60 with acute or convalescent COVID-19. Sequencing input: peripheral blood. The gene calls are TRBV4-3 and TRBJ2-5, with D unresolved. The CDR3 loop is CASSQDGYQETQYF. The CDR3 coding sequence is TGCGCCAGCAGCCAAGATGGCTACCAAGAGACCCAGTACTTC.